The sequence of this T cell receptor (beta chain) was determined in a study of long-term antiretroviral therapy in people with HIV. Study-level information: Samples from the earliest time points predate the 2015 immediate-ART recommendation by about a decade. Points from the study as a whole: Repertoires looked antigen-experienced, with only a slight naive shift after ART.

Assay version v3.0 of immunoSEQ was used, and it was run at survey level. Measured with immunoSEQ multiplex PCR; TCRdb has only the in-frame clones, and not every one. The table lists around 28,000 clones, approximately 91% of them singletons. The CDR3 is made up of 15 amino acids. CDR1 is LNHDA, CDR2 SQIVND, per germline (reference sequence). Trimming shortened V by 5 bases and J by 1 base, and 15 bases separated the two germline ends. Donors each had at least one pre-ART PBMC sample and at least two post-ART ones. Comments on this clone: Its matching antigen is unknown.

J is TRBJ2-7 and V is TRBV19, with D unresolved. This clonotype was obtained from a man younger than 30 with HIV. The starting material was unsorted PBMCs, obtained 3.1 years after starting antiretroviral therapy. The CDR3 reads CASSPRLVISYEQYF. CDR3 DNA: TGTGCCAGTAGTCCACGACTGGTCATTTCCTACGAGCAGTACTTC. Drawing the rest from reference TRBV19 and TRBJ2-7, the complete variable domain is DGGITQSPKYLFRKEGQNVTLSCEQNLNHDAMYWYRQDPGQGLRLIYYSQIVNDFQKGDIAEGYSVSREKKESFPLTVTSAQKNPTAFYLCASSPRLVISYEQYFGPGTRLTVT.